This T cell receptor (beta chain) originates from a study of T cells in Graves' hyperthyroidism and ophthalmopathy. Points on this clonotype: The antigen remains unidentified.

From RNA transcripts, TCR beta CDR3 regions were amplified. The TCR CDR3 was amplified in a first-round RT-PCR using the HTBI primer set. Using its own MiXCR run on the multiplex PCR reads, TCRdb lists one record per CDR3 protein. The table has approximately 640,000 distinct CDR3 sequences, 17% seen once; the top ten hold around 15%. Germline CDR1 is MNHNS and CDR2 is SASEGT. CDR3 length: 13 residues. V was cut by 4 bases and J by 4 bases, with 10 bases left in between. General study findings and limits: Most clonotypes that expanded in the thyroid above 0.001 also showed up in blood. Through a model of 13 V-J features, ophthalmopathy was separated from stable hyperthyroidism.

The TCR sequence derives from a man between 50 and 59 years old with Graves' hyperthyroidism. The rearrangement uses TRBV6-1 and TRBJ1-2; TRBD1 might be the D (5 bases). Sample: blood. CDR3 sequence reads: CASSVGDSYGYTF. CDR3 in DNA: TGTGCCAGCAGTGTGGGAGACAGCTATGGCTACACCTTC.